The rows below give T cell receptor beta chains drawn from one sample of a study of blood T cell repertoires in COVID-19. Using immunoSEQ multiplex PCR, the repertoire was profiled, and TCRdb retains in-frame clones only, with some absent. The data hold 130,000 to 150,000 clones, with approximately 90% observed a single time. Sequenced: peripheral blood. These receptors came from a woman in her forties or fifties with acute or convalescent COVID-19. Each CDR3 is given with its conserved first and last residue. Each record gives: D gene, clone size, J gene, V gene, CDR3 DNA, CDR3 protein. D genes are given only for firm matches. The size field is filled for only some rows; it gives once, few, many or a size class.

d_gene: TRBD2; abundance: NA; j_gene: TRBJ2-1; v_gene: TRBV27; CDR3nt: TGTGCCAGCAGTCCTTCGGGACTAGCGGGGATCTACAATGAGCAGTTCTTC; CDR3aa: CASSPSGLAGIYNEQFF
d_gene: TRBD2; abundance: NA; j_gene: TRBJ2-1; v_gene: TRBV29-1; CDR3nt: TGCAGCGTTGATATTGCTAGCGGGAGCAATGAGCAGTTCTTC; CDR3aa: CSVDIASGSNEQFF
d_gene: NA; abundance: NA; j_gene: TRBJ2-7; v_gene: TRBV5-6; CDR3nt: TGTGCCAGCAGCGAGGTAGACAGGATCCCCTTTTACGAGCAGTACTTC; CDR3aa: CASSEVDRIPFYEQYF
d_gene: NA; abundance: NA; j_gene: TRBJ2-7; v_gene: TRBV6-1; CDR3nt: TGTGCCAGCAGTGAAGCGGGAATGGGGAGCGCCTACGAGCAGTACTTC; CDR3aa: CASSEAGMGSAYEQYF
d_gene: TRBD2; abundance: NA; j_gene: TRBJ2-1; v_gene: TRBV27; CDR3nt: TGTGCCAGCAGGGGACTAGCGGGAGGGCCGTGGACCTACAATGAGCAGTTCTTC; CDR3aa: CASRGLAGGPWTYNEQFF
d_gene: TRBD2; abundance: NA; j_gene: TRBJ2-4; v_gene: TRBV6-1; CDR3nt: TGTGCCAGCAGTGATGGGGGGGGGAACATTCAGTACTTC; CDR3aa: CASSDGGGNIQYF
d_gene: TRBD2; abundance: NA; j_gene: TRBJ2-3; v_gene: TRBV5-1; CDR3nt: TGCGCCAGCAGCTTGGATCTAGCGGGGGGGACGCAGTATTTT; CDR3aa: CASSLDLAGGTQYF
d_gene: TRBD2; abundance: few; j_gene: TRBJ2-7; v_gene: TRBV3-1/TRBV3-2; CDR3nt: TGTGCCAGCAGCCTAGCGGGAAGGAACGAGCAGTACTTC; CDR3aa: CASSLAGRNEQYF
d_gene: NA; abundance: NA; j_gene: TRBJ1-5; v_gene: TRBV6-6; CDR3nt: TGTGCCAGCAGCAGGGGAAATCAGCCCCAGCATTTT; CDR3aa: CASSRGNQPQHF
d_gene: NA; abundance: NA; j_gene: TRBJ1-5; v_gene: TRBV10-3; CDR3nt: TGTGCCATCAGTGAACAGGTTAGCAATCAGCCCCAGCATTTT; CDR3aa: CAISEQVSNQPQHF
d_gene: NA; abundance: NA; j_gene: TRBJ1-5; v_gene: TRBV5-4; CDR3nt: TGTGCCAGCAGCTTGGGTGGTGGCCTAGGCAATCAGCCCCAGCATTTT; CDR3aa: CASSLGGGLGNQPQHF
d_gene: TRBD2; abundance: NA; j_gene: TRBJ2-1; v_gene: TRBV5-1; CDR3nt: TGCGCCAGCAGCTTGGTAGCGGGAGAGCATGAGCAGTTCTTC; CDR3aa: CASSLVAGEHEQFF
d_gene: TRBD2; abundance: once; j_gene: TRBJ2-1; v_gene: TRBV7-6; CDR3nt: TGTGCCAGCAGCTCCCGACTAGCGGGAATAAAAGGAAATGAGCAGTTCTTC; CDR3aa: CASSSRLAGIKGNEQFF
d_gene: NA; abundance: NA; j_gene: TRBJ2-3; v_gene: TRBV30; CDR3nt: TGTGCCTGGGACAGGGGAGGGGAAGATACGCAGTATTTT; CDR3aa: CAWDRGGEDTQYF
d_gene: NA; abundance: NA; j_gene: TRBJ1-2; v_gene: TRBV28; CDR3nt: TGTGCCAGCACCTCTGCGGCAGACTATGGCTACACCTTC; CDR3aa: CASTSAADYGYTF
d_gene: TRBD1; abundance: NA; j_gene: TRBJ1-6; v_gene: TRBV5-4; CDR3nt: TGTGCCAGCTACCGACAGGGATTCAATTCACCCCTCCACTTT; CDR3aa: CASYRQGFNSPLHF
d_gene: TRBD2; abundance: NA; j_gene: TRBJ2-7; v_gene: TRBV9; CDR3nt: TGTGCCAGCAGCGGTTCCGGGACTAGCAACCACGAGCAGTACTTC; CDR3aa: CASSGSGTSNHEQYF
d_gene: NA; abundance: NA; j_gene: TRBJ2-5; v_gene: TRBV7-6; CDR3nt: TGTGCCAGCAGCTTAAATAGCGGTGCGGTTCAAGAGACCCAGTACTTC; CDR3aa: CASSLNSGAVQETQYF
d_gene: TRBD2; abundance: NA; j_gene: TRBJ2-2; v_gene: TRBV6-5; CDR3nt: TGTGCCAGCAGTTTTAGCGGGATATGGACCGGGGAGCTGTTTTTT; CDR3aa: CASSFSGIWTGELFF
d_gene: NA; abundance: NA; j_gene: TRBJ1-2; v_gene: TRBV27; CDR3nt: TGTGCCAGCAGTTCCCGGGGGGCGTATGGCTACACCTTC; CDR3aa: CASSSRGAYGYTF
d_gene: TRBD2; abundance: NA; j_gene: TRBJ2-3; v_gene: TRBV5-1; CDR3nt: TGCGCCAGCAGCCCGTTAGCGGGGGGCCTGATGCTTACAGATACGCAGTATTTT; CDR3aa: CASSPLAGGLMLTDTQYF
d_gene: NA; abundance: NA; j_gene: TRBJ1-5; v_gene: TRBV6-5; CDR3nt: TGTGCCAGCAGCGCAGGGATAGAGCAGCCCCAGCATTTT; CDR3aa: CASSAGIEQPQHF
d_gene: NA; abundance: NA; j_gene: TRBJ1-1; v_gene: TRBV7-8; CDR3nt: TGTGCCAGCAGCTTAGCGGGAAGAAGAGGGAGCAACACTGAAGCTTTCTTT; CDR3aa: CASSLAGRRGSNTEAFF